This TCR beta chain was recovered during a study of blood T cell repertoires in COVID-19. Turning to the study itself: Researchers got acute and convalescent COVID-19 samples from the United States, Italy and Spain. From T cells, B-cell-depleted T cells, or PBMCs came the material, which was cDNA or gDNA.

This CDR3 is 14 amino acids long. The germline V gene has CDR1 WNHNN and CDR2 SYGVQD (reference sequence). Trimming cost V 0 bases and J 9 bases, with 14 bases left between them. Original data processing: Nucleated cell counts were estimated from reference gene primer amplification. Here immunoSEQ multiplex PCR was the method, and the copy in TCRdb shows in-frame clones only, minus some. V and J calls and clone size come straight from that table; D and trimming were deduced from the DNA. The sample has over 75,000 clones; around 80% are singletons. The clonotype was recovered from a man aged 50 to 60 who had recovered from COVID-19. Sequencing was carried out using peripheral blood. V gene TRBV10-1 combines with J gene TRBJ2-5, with D perhaps matching TRBD1 (6 bases). The CDR3 DNA sequence: TGCGCCAGCAGTGAGTCGGTCGGGGACAAGGCCCAGTACTTC. Amino acids: CASSESVGDKAQYF.